The 21 T cell receptor beta chains presented below share a single source sample, sequenced in a study of blood T cell repertoires in COVID-19. The data were produced by immunoSEQ multiplex PCR, yet TCRdb's version contains in-frame clones alone and is incomplete. The sample lists about 250,000 clones, 88% occurring once. The specimen sequenced was peripheral blood. These receptors originate from a woman in her forties who had recovered from COVID-19.

In DNA, the CDR3 is TGTGCCAGCAGCCCGGGACAGATGAATTCACCCCTCCACTTT. It yields the protein CASSPGQMNSPLHF. The chain couples TRBV6-5 to TRBJ1-6; 7 bases are shared with TRBD1. After removal of 6 bases from V and 7 bases from J, the junction contained 6 bases not matched to a gene. This CDR3 is 14 amino acids long. Germline V CDR1 and CDR2: MNHEY, SVGAGI.

The chain recombines TRBV6-1 with TRBJ2-1; 9 bases are shared with TRBD2. The CDR3 extends over 15 amino acids. Germline CDR1 MNHNS, CDR2 SASEGT. J was trimmed by 5 bases and V by 0 bases; bases with no gene match: 2. The CDR3 loop is CASSEARGGHNEQFF. CDR3 bases: TGTGCCAGCAGTGAAGCGCGGGGGGGCCACAATGAGCAGTTCTTC.

This clone was seen a handful of times. V is TRBV18 and J is TRBJ2-2, with 7 bases that match TRBD1. V gave up 6 bases and J gave up 3 bases; unmatched junction bases: 7. The CDR3 length is 15 residues. Germline CDR1 is KGHSH and CDR2 is LQKENI. CDR3 residues: CASSRQGSDTGELFF. CDR3 DNA: TGTGCCAGCTCCCGACAGGGATCGGACACCGGGGAGCTGTTTTTT. Drawing the rest from reference TRBV18 and TRBJ2-2, the complete variable domain is NAGVMQNPRHLVRRRGQEARLRCSPMKGHSHVYWYRQLPEEGLKFMVYLQKENIIDESGMPKERFSAEFPKEGPSILRIQQVVRGDSAAYFCASSRQGSDTGELFFGEGSRLTVL.

The V call is TRBV15, the J call TRBJ2-2, with 8 nucleotides matching TRBD2. V was pared by 6 bases and J by 2 bases, with 5 bases of the junction left unmatched. The CDR3 loop spans 15 amino acids. CDR1 LNHNV and CDR2 YYDKDF come from the germline V gene (reference sequence). The CDR3 nucleotides are TGTGCCACCAGTGGCGGGAGGCCCAACACCGGGGAGCTGTTTTTT. It yields the protein CATSGGRPNTGELFF.

This clone has more than one count but fewer than ten. The chain is built from TRBV19 and TRBJ2-7; 10 bases are shared with TRBD2. V lost 3 bases, J lost 3 bases, and 5 bases stayed unmatched. Germline CDR1 is LNHDA and CDR2 is SQIVND (reference sequence). The CDR3 loop spans 15 amino acids. The CDR3 here is CASSIGSSGSYEQYF. CDR3 DNA: TGTGCCAGTAGTATTGGGTCTAGCGGGAGCTACGAGCAGTACTTC. Filled out from reference TRBV19 and TRBJ2-7, the complete variable domain reads DGGITQSPKYLFRKEGQNVTLSCEQNLNHDAMYWYRQDPGQGLRLIYYSQIVNDFQKGDIAEGYSVSREKKESFPLTVTSAQKNPTAFYLCASSIGSSGSYEQYFGPGTRLTVT.

Only a few counts were recorded for this clone. The chain links TRBV5-5 to TRBJ2-7; TRBD2 agrees at 9 bases. CDR1 is SGHKS and CDR2 is YYEKEE in the germline V gene (reference sequence). With 0 bases clipped from V and 2 bases from J, the junction kept 3 bases outside the gene matches. The CDR3 has 15 amino acids. The CDR3 nucleotides are TGTGCCAGCAGCTTGGTTGGACTAGCGACCTACGAGCAGTACTTC. It codes for CASSLVGLATYEQYF. The full variable domain, its missing parts supplied by reference TRBV5-5 and TRBJ2-7, is DAGVTQSPTHLIKTRGQQVTLRCSPISGHKSVSWYQQVLGQGPQFIFQYYEKEERGRGNFPDRFSARQFPNYSSELNVNALLLGDSALYLCASSLVGLATYEQYFGPGTRLTVT.

The chain links TRBV7-2 to TRBJ2-1; the D is unclear. The CDR3 sequence is 14 residues long. Germline CDR1 and CDR2: SGHTA and FQGNSA. The ends were cut back, 1 base at V and 4 bases at J, with 8 bases in the middle. The CDR3 DNA reads as TGTGCCAGCAGCTTAGTAACGGTTTACAATGAGCAGTTCTTC. Encoded protein: CASSLVTVYNEQFF.

This rearrangement joins TRBV15 to TRBJ2-7; D may be TRBD1 (6 bases). Looked up from germline, CDR1 is LNHNV and CDR2 is YYDKDF (reference sequence). V was clipped by 0 bases and J by 0 bases, with 18 bases between them. The CDR3 totals 18 residues. The chain's CDR3 is CATSRELPSGVGSYEQYF. CDR3 coding DNA: TGTGCCACCAGCAGAGAGTTACCGTCAGGGGTCGGCTCCTACGAGCAGTACTTC.

V is TRBV27 and J is TRBJ1-2; D not resolved. Looked up from germline, CDR1 is MNHEY and CDR2 is SMNVEV (reference sequence). Trimming took off 2 bases at V and 4 bases at J, with 17 bases between the two ends. This CDR3 has 16 amino acids. In DNA, the CDR3 is TGTGCCAGCAGTTTAGGGAGCGGGATGAGGAGCTATGGCTACACCTTC. It specifies CASSLGSGMRSYGYTF.

This clone was observed a handful of times. V gene TRBV7-9 combines with J gene TRBJ1-1, with TRBD1 matching over 7 bases. The trim removed 4 bases at V and 0 bases at J, leaving 5 bases unmatched. The CDR3 has 15 residues. Germline loops: CDR1 SEHNR, CDR2 FQNEAQ (reference sequence). CDR3 sequence reads: CASSSQGVVNTEAFF. The CDR3, as DNA: TGTGCCAGCAGCTCCCAGGGGGTCGTGAACACTGAAGCTTTCTTT.

The chain recombines TRBV6-5 with TRBJ1-3; TRBD1 matches at 7 bases. Germline values: CDR1 MNHEY, CDR2 SVGAGI. This CDR3 is built from 14 residues. The J segment lost 4 bases and the V segment lost 6 bases, leaving 6 bases of the junction unmatched. The CDR3 here is CASSLDRPGNTIYF. For the CDR3, the DNA is TGTGCCAGCAGCCTGGACAGGCCCGGAAACACCATATATTTT.

V usage is TRBV23-1 and J usage is TRBJ1-2; D perhaps matches TRBD1 (6 bases). TRBV23-1 is flagged as an ORF with uncertain function. The CDR3 length is 14 residues. V lost 4 bases, J lost 6 bases, and 15 bases lay in between. CDR3 amino acids: CASSLHGKGDGYTF. DNA of the CDR3: TGCGCCAGCAGTCTCCACGGAAAGGGGGATGGCTACACCTTC.

The chain is built from TRBV2 and TRBJ2-7; 9 bases fit TRBD1. Germline CDR1 SNHLY, CDR2 FYNNEI. With V trimmed by 2 bases and J by 1 base, 12 bases remained unmatched. The CDR3 spans 18 residues. The CDR3 region is CASSEPTTGTGTSYEQYF. The CDR3 coding sequence is TGTGCCAGCAGTGAACCAACCACGGGGACAGGGACATCCTACGAGCAGTACTTC.

V usage is TRBV29-1 and J usage is TRBJ2-5, with D possibly TRBD1 on 5 matching bases. The CDR3 spans 15 residues. The germline V and J ends were trimmed by 8 bases and 0 bases, with 19 bases remaining between them. In germline, CDR1 is SQVTM, CDR2 ANQGSEA. The CDR3 loop is CSPVVRTMDQETQYF. The CDR3 coding sequence is TGCAGCCCCGTTGTCCGGACAATGGACCAAGAGACCCAGTACTTC.

The CDR3 region has the DNA TGTGCCAGCAGCCTCGCAGGGTCTCCCTACAATGAGCAGTTCTTC. This gives the protein CASSLAGSPYNEQFF. The rearrangement links TRBV7-3 to TRBJ2-1; D might be TRBD1 (5 bases). Germline assignment: CDR1 SGHTA and CDR2 FQGTGA. The CDR3 totals 15 residues. With 5 bases removed from V and 2 bases from J, the gap between germline ends came to 13 bases.

This chain links TRBV2 with TRBJ2-1, with a tentative D call TRBD1 (6 bases). The CDR3 length is 15 residues. Germline CDR1 and CDR2: SNHLY and FYNNEI. Trimming cost V 5 bases and J 0 bases, with 11 bases left between them. The CDR3 loop reads CASSRTGSSYNEQFF. The CDR3 bases are TGTGCCAGCAGTCGTACAGGGAGCTCCTACAATGAGCAGTTCTTC. Combining the CDR3 with reference TRBV2 and TRBJ2-1 gives the whole variable domain EPEVTQTPSHQVTQMGQEVILRCVPISNHLYFYWYRQILGQKVEFLVSFYNNEISEKSEIFDDQFSVERPDGSNFTLKIRSTKLEDSAMYFCASSRTGSSYNEQFFGPGTRLTVL.

The rearrangement links TRBV11-3 to TRBJ2-3, with a weak D call TRBD1 (5 bases). Trimming removed 2 bases at V and 2 bases at J, with 11 bases between. Per the germline V gene, CDR1 is SGHNT and CDR2 is YENEEA. This CDR3 contains 15 residues. The chain's CDR3 is CASSLQGDPTDTQYF. The CDR3 region has the DNA TGTGCCAGCAGCTTACAGGGCGACCCCACAGATACGCAGTATTTT.

The chain uses TRBV5-5 and TRBJ1-5; unclear D gene. The CDR3 consists of 13 residues. The germline gives CDR1 SGHKS, CDR2 YYEKEE (reference sequence). V lost 0 bases and J lost 6, with 7 bases in between. CDR3 protein: CASSLEAAQPQHF. Here the CDR3 DNA reads TGTGCCAGCAGCTTGGAAGCTGCTCAGCCCCAGCATTTT. Looking up the rest from reference TRBV5-5 and TRBJ1-5 gives the full variable domain: DAGVTQSPTHLIKTRGQQVTLRCSPISGHKSVSWYQQVLGQGPQFIFQYYEKEERGRGNFPDRFSARQFPNYSSELNVNALLLGDSALYLCASSLEAAQPQHFGDGTRLSIL.

The rearrangement uses TRBV5-1 and TRBJ2-1, with TRBD2 matching 13 bases. Germline values: CDR1 SGHRS, CDR2 YFSETQ. This CDR3 has 18 residues. With V trimmed by 2 bases and J by 0 bases, 5 bases remained unmatched. This CDR3 reads CASSFLRTSGSSYNEQFF. Here the CDR3 DNA reads TGCGCCAGCAGCTTCCTTCGGACTAGCGGGAGCTCCTACAATGAGCAGTTCTTC. Full variable domain (outside the CDR3, taken from reference TRBV5-1 and TRBJ2-1): KAGVTQTPRYLIKTRGQQVTLSCSPISGHRSVSWYQQTPGQGLQFLFEYFSETQRNKGNFPGRFSGRQFSNSRSEMNVSTLELGDSALYLCASSFLRTSGSSYNEQFFGPGTRLTVL.

The chain carries TRBV24-1 and TRBJ2-5, with TRBD2 matching 12 bases. V shed 1 base and J 4 bases; nucleotides not matched to a gene: 12. CDR1 is KGHDR, CDR2 SFDVKD, per germline. This CDR3 region has 19 residues. The CDR3 loop reads CATSDFALGLAGGIETQYF. Here the CDR3 DNA reads TGTGCCACCAGTGATTTCGCGTTGGGGCTAGCGGGAGGGATAGAGACCCAGTACTTC.

The genes are TRBV6-6 and TRBJ2-2; the match to TRBD1 covers 7 bases. Germline loops: CDR1 MNHNY, CDR2 SVGAGI (reference sequence). CDR3 size: 15 residues. V dropped 8 bases and J dropped 2; count of bases not matched to a gene: 8. As DNA, the CDR3 is TGTGCCAGCTCAAAGGGGGACAGCAACACCGGGGAGCTGTTTTTT. Protein sequence: CASSKGDSNTGELFF.